Reported below is one T cell receptor beta chain. The antigen remains undetermined. Specified treatment: oral pan-JAK inhibitor, 5-10 mg twice daily. The sample belongs to a study of CD8+ T cells in alopecia areata. In each case, RNA was isolated and then reverse transcribed into cDNA as the sequencing template. Here immunoSEQ multiplex PCR was the method, and the copy in TCRdb shows in-frame clones only, minus some. This sample yields 200,000 to 250,000 clones, of which around 66% are seen a single time; around 3.9% belongs to the top ten. Broader study findings: For patients receiving tofacitinib, scalp clonality and expanded CD8+ clones among the top 100 significantly decreased. Many expanded lesional clones persisted during tofacitinib (in both scalp and blood).

CDR3 length: 15 amino acids. V was clipped by 0 bases and J by 6 bases, with 15 bases between them. Germline V gene data show CDR1 as SGDLS and CDR2 as YYNGEE. V is TRBV9 and J is TRBJ1-1; no clear D gene. The TCR sequence derives from a human donor with alopecia areata. The sequenced sample was CD4+ T cells sorted from blood, obtained at week 4, from a patient treated with tofacitinib. For the CDR3, the DNA is TGTGCCAGCAGCGTAGATTTGCGGTATGGGTCTGAAGCTTTCTTT. As protein: CASSVDLRYGSEAFF. The full variable domain, completed using reference TRBV9 and TRBJ1-1, is DSGVTQTPKHLITATGQRVTLRCSPRSGDLSVYWYQQSLDQGLQFLIQYYNGEERAKGNILERFSAQQFPDLHSELNLSSLELGDSALYFCASSVDLRYGSEAFFGQGTRLTVV.